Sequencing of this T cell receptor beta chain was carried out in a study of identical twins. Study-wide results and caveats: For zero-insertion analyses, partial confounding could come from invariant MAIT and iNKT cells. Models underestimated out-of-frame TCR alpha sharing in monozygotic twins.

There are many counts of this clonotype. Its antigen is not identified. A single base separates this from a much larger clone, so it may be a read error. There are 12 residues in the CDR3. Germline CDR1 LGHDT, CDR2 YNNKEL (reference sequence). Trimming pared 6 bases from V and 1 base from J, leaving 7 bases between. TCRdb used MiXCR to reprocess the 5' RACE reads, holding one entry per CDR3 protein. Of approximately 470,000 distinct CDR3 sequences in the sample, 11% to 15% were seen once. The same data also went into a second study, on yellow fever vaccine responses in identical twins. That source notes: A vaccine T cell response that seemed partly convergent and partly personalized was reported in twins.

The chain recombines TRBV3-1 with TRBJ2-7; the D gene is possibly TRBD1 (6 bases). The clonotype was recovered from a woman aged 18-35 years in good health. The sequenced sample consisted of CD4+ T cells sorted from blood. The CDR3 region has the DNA TGTGCCAGCAGGGACAGATCCTACGAGCAGTACTTC. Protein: CASRDRSYEQYF.